These 22 T cell receptor beta chains came from one sample sequenced in a study of T-cell memory formation after mild COVID-19. TCRdb re-called the 5' RACE reads with MiXCR, one entry per CDR3 protein. Here the sample spans about 340,000 distinct CDR3 sequences, 13% being singletons. Input material: PBMCs or a T cell subset sorted from them (not recorded which). The receptors derive from a man in his late teens or twenties who had mild COVID-19 (a few samples of this study predate the infection). Cell type and time point are not known.

The chain combines TRBV7-2 with TRBJ2-3; the match to TRBD2 covers 8 bases. V gave up 4 bases and J gave up 3 bases; unmatched junction bases: 9. The CDR3 sequence is 16 residues long. The germline gives CDR1 SGHTA, CDR2 FQGNSA. The CDR3 coding sequence is TGTGCCAGCAGCTCAAGGGGACTAGATACAACAGATACGCAGTATTTT. It translates to CASSSRGLDTTDTQYF.

The chain employs TRBV7-3 and TRBJ2-3; perhaps D is TRBD1 or TRBD2 (6 bases each). V gave up 5 bases and J gave up 5 bases, with 8 bases separating them. The CDR3 consists of 12 residues. Germline V gene sequence: CDR1 SGHTA, CDR2 FQGTGA. The CDR3 coding sequence is TGTGCCAGCAGCGGAGGGGGAGATACGCAGTATTTT. It encodes CASSGGGDTQYF.

V gene TRBV6-4 combines with J gene TRBJ2-2, with no clear D. Trimming removed 6 bases at V and 2 bases at J, with 16 bases between. This CDR3 region has 16 residues. Germline-derived CDR1 and CDR2 are MRHNA and SNTAGT. The CDR3 bases are TGTGCCAGCAGCGATCCCTTCACGTATAACACCGGGGAGCTGTTTTTT. Translated: CASSDPFTYNTGELFF.

This clonotype appeared a few times. The chain carries TRBV4-3 and TRBJ1-4; tentative D call: TRBD1 (6 bases). CDR1 and CDR2 (germline): LGHNA, YSLEER. The V and J ends lost 0 bases and 11 bases respectively, with 13 bases between them. The CDR3 is 14 amino acids. CDR3 bases: TGCGCCAGCAGCCAAGATCTCGCAACAGGGAAACTGTTTTTT. Amino acids: CASSQDLATGKLFF.

This clonotype was found a few times. The chain joins TRBV7-6 to TRBJ1-1; D ambiguous. The V gene's germline CDR1 is SGHVS and CDR2 FNYEAQ. V was cut by 5 bases and J by 2 bases, with 9 bases left in between. This CDR3 has 13 residues. The CDR3 here is CASSLQDNTEAFF. The DNA for the CDR3 is TGTGCCAGCAGCCTCCAAGATAACACTGAAGCTTTCTTT.

Only a few counts were recorded for this clonotype. The chain couples TRBV6-2 or TRBV6-3 to TRBJ2-7; 9 bases align to TRBD2. CDR3 length: 14 amino acids. Germline values: CDR1 MNHEY, CDR2 SVGEGT. Unmatched junction bases numbered 7, after V lost 4 bases and J lost 6 bases. CDR3 sequence (DNA): TGTGCCAGCAGTTCTAGCGGGGCAACGGGCGAGCAGTACGTC. Its translation is CASSSSGATGEQYV.

This chain joins TRBV3-1 and TRBJ2-7, with D perhaps given as TRBD1 or TRBD2 (6 bases each). Germline CDR1 is LGHDT and CDR2 is YNNKEL (reference sequence). CDR3 length: 16 residues. Trimming shortened V by 0 bases and J by 4 bases, and 16 bases separated the two germline ends. CDR3 residues: CASSQEGSGAVYEQYF. The CDR3 DNA is TGTGCCAGCAGCCAAGAAGGTTCGGGGGCAGTTTACGAGCAGTACTTC.

This clonotype was recorded a few times. The V and J genes are TRBV20-1 and TRBJ1-1, with 7 bases matching TRBD1. Germline-derived CDR1 and CDR2 are DFQATT and SNEGSKA (reference sequence). With V trimmed by 6 bases and J by 4 bases, 11 bases remained unmatched. The CDR3 spans 14 residues. The CDR3 nucleotides read TGCAGTGCACCCCTGACAGGGTCGGCCACTGAAGCTTTCTTT. Protein product: CSAPLTGSATEAFF.

J is TRBJ2-3 and V is TRBV5-4; no reliable D call. Germline V lookup: CDR1 SGHNT, CDR2 YYREEE (reference sequence). CDR3 length: 13 residues. Trimming removed 0 bases from V and 4 bases from J, with 6 bases in between. The CDR3 nucleotides are TGTGCCAGCAGCTTGGAAGAGGCAGATACGCAGTATTTT. Protein product: CASSLEEADTQYF.

The rearrangement uses TRBV27 and TRBJ1-5, with D perhaps TRBD1 (6 bases). From germline, CDR1 is MNHEY and CDR2 SMNVEV (reference sequence). V was shortened by 0 bases and J by 0 bases, with 9 bases between the two germline ends. There are 16 residues in the CDR3. CDR3 in DNA: TGTGCCAGCAGTTTATCCGGGACAATTAGCAATCAGCCCCAGCATTTT. Encoded protein: CASSLSGTISNQPQHF.

There are a few counts of this clonotype. The chain recombines TRBV18 with TRBJ2-1; possibly TRBD1 for D (6 bases). V was cut by 0 bases and J by 8 bases, with 11 bases left in between. CDR1 and CDR2 from the germline V gene are KGHSH and LQKENI. The CDR3 extends over 14 amino acids. The CDR3 is CASSPPARGDEQFF. The CDR3 coding sequence is TGTGCCAGCTCACCACCGGCCAGGGGTGATGAGCAGTTCTTC.

V usage is TRBV5-1 and J usage is TRBJ2-5; 12 nucleotides line up with TRBD1. The CDR3 is 15 residues long. The ends lost 5 bases at V and 6 bases at J; junction bases unmatched: 8. The germline V gene has CDR1 SGHRS and CDR2 YFSETQ. The CDR3 DNA is TGCGCCAGCAGTTCCGGGACAGGGGGCCCAAAGACCCAGTACTTC. It codes for CASSSGTGGPKTQYF.

This clonotype has more than one count but fewer than ten. This chain links TRBV4-2 with TRBJ1-2, with D hard to call. CDR1 and CDR2 (germline): LGHNA, YNFKEQ. The CDR3 has 13 amino acids. Trimming removed 0 bases at V and 7 bases at J, with 9 bases between. CDR3 region: CASSQDQLGGYTF. The CDR3 coding sequence is TGTGCCAGCAGCCAAGACCAGCTGGGTGGCTACACCTTC.

This clonotype was counted a few times. V usage is TRBV6-5 and J usage is TRBJ1-1, with TRBD1 matching 8 bases. Germline values: CDR1 MNHEY, CDR2 SVGAGI. This CDR3 comprises 14 residues. The V and J ends lost 6 bases and 8 bases, in that order; junction bases with no gene match: 11. The CDR3 DNA reads as TGTGCCAGCAGCGCTACAGGGGGGAGTGTCGAAGCTTTCTTT. This gives the protein CASSATGGSVEAFF.

The chain combines TRBV3-1 with TRBJ2-5; D might be TRBD2 (5 bases). V shed 3 bases and J shed 1 base, with 15 bases lying between them. Germline CDR1 LGHDT, CDR2 YNNKEL (reference sequence). The CDR3 length is 16 residues. The CDR3 loop is CASSQGYYGLQETQYF. The CDR3 region has the DNA TGTGCCAGCAGCCAGGGCTATTACGGACTCCAAGAGACCCAGTACTTC.

The chain has TRBV4-3 and TRBJ2-2, with no clear D. This CDR3 is 15 amino acids long. The V end was cut by 1 base, the J end by 2 bases, with 8 bases between. Germline V gene lookup returns CDR1 LGHNA and CDR2 YSLEER. CDR3 protein: CASSQAADNTGELFF. The CDR3 region has the DNA TGCGCCAGCAGCCAAGCGGCAGATAACACCGGGGAGCTGTTTTTT.

The table lists this clonotype with a few counts. The chain couples TRBV18 to TRBJ2-5; 8 nucleotides line up with TRBD1. Germline V gene sequence: CDR1 KGHSH, CDR2 LQKENI. Trimming removed 4 bases from V and 4 bases from J; junction bases left unmatched: 5. The CDR3 extends over 14 amino acids. The CDR3 DNA reads TGTGCCAGCTCACAAGGACAGGGATTAGAGACCCAGTACTTC. Translated, it gives CASSQGQGLETQYF. The variable domain in full, completed from reference TRBV18 and TRBJ2-5, reads NAGVMQNPRHLVRRRGQEARLRCSPMKGHSHVYWYRQLPEEGLKFMVYLQKENIIDESGMPKERFSAEFPKEGPSILRIQQVVRGDSAAYFCASSQGQGLETQYFGPGTRLLVL.

In this sample, this clonotype turned up a few times. The chain employs TRBV10-3 and TRBJ2-7; D is unresolved. CDR1 ENHRY and CDR2 SYGVKD come from the germline V gene. The germline V and J ends were trimmed by 3 bases and 7 bases, with 7 bases remaining between them. This CDR3 region has 11 residues. CDR3 sequence (DNA): TGTGCCATCAGTGAAGGATGGGAGCAGTACGTC. Translating gives CAISEGWEQYV.

This chain connects TRBV4-3 to TRBJ1-1; maybe TRBD1 (5 bases). The germline V gene has CDR1 LGHNA and CDR2 YSLEER. The CDR3 extends over 14 amino acids. V gave up 5 bases and J gave up 3 bases, with 13 bases separating them. The CDR3 reads CASSSGLLYTEAFF. The DNA for the CDR3 is TGCGCCAGCAGCTCGGGACTGTTGTACACTGAAGCTTTCTTT.

This clonotype turned up a few times. V gene TRBV6-6 combines with J gene TRBJ2-3; possible D gene TRBD2, 6 bases. The CDR3 loop spans 15 amino acids. Per the germline V gene, CDR1 is MNHNY and CDR2 is SVGAGI (reference sequence). V gave up 2 bases and J gave up 3 bases, with 12 bases separating them. CDR3 DNA: TGTGCCAGCAGTTACGGGGGGTTGATAACAGATACGCAGTATTTT. Translated, it gives CASSYGGLITDTQYF.

V gene TRBV4-3 combines with J gene TRBJ1-5, with D hard to call. The CDR3 runs 13 residues. The germline CDR1 and CDR2 sequences are LGHNA and YSLEER. V gave up 0 bases and J gave up 9 bases, with 9 bases separating them. This CDR3 is CASSQDEGWPQHF. Written as DNA, the CDR3 is TGCGCCAGCAGCCAAGATGAAGGGTGGCCCCAGCATTTT.

The gene calls are TRBV11-2 and TRBJ2-7, with D unresolved. Between the trimmed V and J ends, which lost 5 bases and 6 bases, there was a span of 11 bases. The CDR3 covers 12 residues. The germline V gene has CDR1 SGHAT and CDR2 FQNNGV. The CDR3 here is CASSLGWIEQYF. CDR3 coding DNA: TGTGCCAGCAGCCTCGGATGGATCGAGCAGTACTTC. Drawing the rest from reference TRBV11-2 and TRBJ2-7, the complete variable domain is EAGVAQSPRYKIIEKRQSVAFWCNPISGHATLYWYQQILGQGPKLLIQFQNNGVVDDSQLPKDRFSAERLKGVDSTLKIQPAKLEDSAVYLCASSLGWIEQYFGPGTRLTVT.